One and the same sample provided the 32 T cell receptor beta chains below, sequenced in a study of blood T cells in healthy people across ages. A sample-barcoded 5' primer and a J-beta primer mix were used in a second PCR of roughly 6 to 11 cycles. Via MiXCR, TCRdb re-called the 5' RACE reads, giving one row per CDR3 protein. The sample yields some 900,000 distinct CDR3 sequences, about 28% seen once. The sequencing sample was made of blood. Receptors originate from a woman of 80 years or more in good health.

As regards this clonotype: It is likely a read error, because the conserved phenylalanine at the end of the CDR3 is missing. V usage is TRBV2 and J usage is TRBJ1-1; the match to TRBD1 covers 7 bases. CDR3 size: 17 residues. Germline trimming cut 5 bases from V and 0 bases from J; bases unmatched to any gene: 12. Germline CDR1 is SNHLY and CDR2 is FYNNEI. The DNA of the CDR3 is TGTGCCAGCAGTTCCACCCGGGACAGACTAATGAACACTGAAGCTTTCTTG. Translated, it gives CASSSTRDRLMNTEAFL.

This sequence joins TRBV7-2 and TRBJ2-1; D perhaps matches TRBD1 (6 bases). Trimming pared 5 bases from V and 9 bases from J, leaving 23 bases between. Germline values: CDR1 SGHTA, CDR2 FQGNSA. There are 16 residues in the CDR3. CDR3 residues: CASSLGQFGQFGEQFF. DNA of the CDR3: TGTGCCAGCAGCCTTGGACAGTTCGGGCAATTTGGTGAGCAGTTCTTC.

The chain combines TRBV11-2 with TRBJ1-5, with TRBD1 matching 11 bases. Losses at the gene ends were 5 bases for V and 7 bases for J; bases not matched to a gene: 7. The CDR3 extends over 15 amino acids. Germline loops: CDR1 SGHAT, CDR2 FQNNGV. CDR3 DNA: TGTGCCAGCAGCCAGGGGGACAGGGGGTCCCAGCCCCAGCATTTT. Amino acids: CASSQGDRGSQPQHF.

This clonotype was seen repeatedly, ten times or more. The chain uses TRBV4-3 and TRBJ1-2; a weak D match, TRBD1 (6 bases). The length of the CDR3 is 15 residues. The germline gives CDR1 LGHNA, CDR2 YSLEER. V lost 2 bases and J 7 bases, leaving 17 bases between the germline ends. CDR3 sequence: CASSQQVAGQFGYTF. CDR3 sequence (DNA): TGCGCCAGCAGCCAACAAGTCGCGGGACAATTTGGCTACACCTTC.

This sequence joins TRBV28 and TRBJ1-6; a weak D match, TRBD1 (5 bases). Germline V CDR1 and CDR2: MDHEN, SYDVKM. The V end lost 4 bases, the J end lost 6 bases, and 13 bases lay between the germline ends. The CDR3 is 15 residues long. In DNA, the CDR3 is TGTGCCAGCAGTTGGGGGGGGGTAAGTAATTCACCCCTCCACTTT. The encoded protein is CASSWGGVSNSPLHF.

For the CDR3, the DNA is TGTGCCAGCACACCCTTCAAGGTCGGCGTGGGGCCCTCCTACAATGAGCAGTTCTTC. Its translation: CASTPFKVGVGPSYNEQFF. V gene TRBV6-1 combines with J gene TRBJ2-1, with D maybe TRBD1 (5 bases). The CDR3 is 19 amino acids. Trimming removed 7 bases at V and 0 bases at J, with 25 bases between. Looked up from germline, CDR1 is MNHNS and CDR2 is SASEGT.

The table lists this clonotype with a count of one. CDR3 region: CASRPRDSDNSPLHF. The CDR3 nucleotides are TGTGCCAGCAGGCCGAGGGACAGCGATAATTCACCCCTCCACTTT. The chain joins TRBV3-1 to TRBJ1-6, with 7 bases matching TRBD1. The germline V gene has CDR1 LGHDT and CDR2 YNNKEL (reference sequence). With 6 bases clipped from V and 5 bases from J, the junction kept 7 bases outside the gene matches. CDR3 size: 15 residues. The variable domain in full, with the rest retrieved from reference TRBV3-1 and TRBJ1-6, is DTAVSQTPKYLVTQMGNDKSIKCEQNLGHDTMYWYKQDSKKFLKIMFSYNNKELIINETVPNRFSPKSPDKAHLNLHINSLELGDSAVYFCASRPRDSDNSPLHFGNGTRLTVT.

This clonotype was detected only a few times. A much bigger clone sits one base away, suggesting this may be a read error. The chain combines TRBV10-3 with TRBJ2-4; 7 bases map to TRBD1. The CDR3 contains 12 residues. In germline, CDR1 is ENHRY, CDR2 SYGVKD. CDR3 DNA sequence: TGTGCCACCAGTGACAGGGCGGGCCTTCAGTACTTC. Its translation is CATSDRAGLQYF.

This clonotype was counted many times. In nucleotides, the CDR3 is TGTGCCAGCAGCCCCCGACTAGCTCCGGGAAACGAGCAGTACTTC. It yields the protein CASSPRLAPGNEQYF. The chain uses TRBV7-9 and TRBJ2-7; 7 bases fit TRBD2. V was pared by 5 bases and J by 5 bases, with 12 bases of the junction left unmatched. This CDR3 comprises 15 residues. Germline V gene sequence: CDR1 SEHNR, CDR2 FQNEAQ (reference sequence).

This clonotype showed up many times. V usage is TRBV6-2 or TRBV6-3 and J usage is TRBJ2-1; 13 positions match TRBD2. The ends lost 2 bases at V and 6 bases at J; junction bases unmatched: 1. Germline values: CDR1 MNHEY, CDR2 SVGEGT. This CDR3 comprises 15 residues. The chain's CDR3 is CASSYRLAGGNEQFF. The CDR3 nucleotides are TGTGCCAGCAGTTACCGACTAGCGGGGGGCAATGAGCAGTTCTTC.

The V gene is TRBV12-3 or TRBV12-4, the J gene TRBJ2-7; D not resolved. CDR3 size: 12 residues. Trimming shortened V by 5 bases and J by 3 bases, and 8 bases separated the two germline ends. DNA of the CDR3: TGTGCCAGCAGTGCTCCTTACTACGAGCAGTACTTC. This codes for CASSAPYYEQYF.

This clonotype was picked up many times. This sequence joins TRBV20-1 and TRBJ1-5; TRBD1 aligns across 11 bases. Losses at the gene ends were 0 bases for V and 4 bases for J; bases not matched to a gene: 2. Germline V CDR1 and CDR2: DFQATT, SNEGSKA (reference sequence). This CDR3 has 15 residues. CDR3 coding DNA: TGCAGTGCTAGAGAGAGGGACAGGGGGAATCAGCCCCAGCATTTT. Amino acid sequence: CSARERDRGNQPQHF.

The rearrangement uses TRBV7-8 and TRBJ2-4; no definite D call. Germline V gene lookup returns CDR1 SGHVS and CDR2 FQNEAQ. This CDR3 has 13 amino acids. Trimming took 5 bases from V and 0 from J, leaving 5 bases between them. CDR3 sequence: CASSALAKNIQYF. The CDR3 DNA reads TGTGCCAGCAGCGCACTAGCCAAAAACATTCAGTACTTC.

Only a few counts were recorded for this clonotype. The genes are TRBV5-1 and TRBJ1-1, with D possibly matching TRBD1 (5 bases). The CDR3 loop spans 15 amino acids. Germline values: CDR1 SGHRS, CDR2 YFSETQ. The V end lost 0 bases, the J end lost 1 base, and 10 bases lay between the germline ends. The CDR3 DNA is TGCGCCAGCAGCTTGGGAACTCAGGGGAACACTGAAGCTTTCTTT. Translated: CASSLGTQGNTEAFF.

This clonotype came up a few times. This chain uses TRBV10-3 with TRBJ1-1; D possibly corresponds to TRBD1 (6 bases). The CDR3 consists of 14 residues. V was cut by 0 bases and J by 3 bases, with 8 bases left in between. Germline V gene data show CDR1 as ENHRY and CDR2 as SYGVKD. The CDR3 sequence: CAISESNRDTEAFF. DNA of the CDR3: TGTGCCATCAGTGAGTCTAACAGGGACACTGAAGCTTTCTTT.

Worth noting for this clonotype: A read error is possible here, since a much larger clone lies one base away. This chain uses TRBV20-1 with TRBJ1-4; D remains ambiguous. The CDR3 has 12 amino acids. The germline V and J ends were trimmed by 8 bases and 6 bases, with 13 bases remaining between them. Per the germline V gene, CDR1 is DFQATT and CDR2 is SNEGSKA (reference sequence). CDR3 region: CSTQDLDEKLFF. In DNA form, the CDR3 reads TGCAGTACGCAAGATCTTGATGAAAAACTGTTTTTT.

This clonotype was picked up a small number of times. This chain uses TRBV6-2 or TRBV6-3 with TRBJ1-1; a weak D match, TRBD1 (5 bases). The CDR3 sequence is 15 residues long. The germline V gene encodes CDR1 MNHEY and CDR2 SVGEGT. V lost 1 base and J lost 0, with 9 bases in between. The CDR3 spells CASSYWGRMNTEAFF. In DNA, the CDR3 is TGTGCCAGCAGTTACTGGGGCAGGATGAACACTGAAGCTTTCTTT.

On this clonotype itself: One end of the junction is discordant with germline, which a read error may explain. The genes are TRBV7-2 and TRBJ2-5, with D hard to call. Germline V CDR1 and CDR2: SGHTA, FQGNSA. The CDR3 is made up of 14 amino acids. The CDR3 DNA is TGTGCCAGCAGCTTAGCAGGGTTAAAAGAGTCCCAGTACTTC. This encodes CASSLAGLKESQYF.

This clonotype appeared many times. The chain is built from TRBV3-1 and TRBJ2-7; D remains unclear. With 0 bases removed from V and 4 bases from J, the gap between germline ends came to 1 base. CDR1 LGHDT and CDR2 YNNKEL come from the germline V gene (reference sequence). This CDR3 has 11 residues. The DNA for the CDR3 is TGTGCCAGCAGCCAAGAGTACGAGCAGTACTTC. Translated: CASSQEYEQYF.

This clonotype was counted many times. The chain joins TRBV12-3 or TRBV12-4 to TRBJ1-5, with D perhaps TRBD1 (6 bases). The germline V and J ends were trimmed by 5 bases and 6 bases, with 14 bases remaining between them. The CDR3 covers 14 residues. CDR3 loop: CASSAAGGSQPQHF. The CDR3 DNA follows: TGTGCCAGCAGTGCAGCGGGGGGCTCTCAGCCCCAGCATTTT.

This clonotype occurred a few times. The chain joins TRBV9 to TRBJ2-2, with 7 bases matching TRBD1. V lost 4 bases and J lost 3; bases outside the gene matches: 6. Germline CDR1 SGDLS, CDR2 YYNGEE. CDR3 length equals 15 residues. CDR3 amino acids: CASSPTGQHTGELFF. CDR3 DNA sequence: TGTGCCAGCAGCCCAACGGGACAGCACACCGGGGAGCTGTTTTTT.

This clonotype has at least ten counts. The DNA for the CDR3 is TGCAGTGCTGAAGACAGGGGGGACACAGATACGCAGTATTTT. It encodes CSAEDRGDTDTQYF. The chain is built from TRBV20-1 and TRBJ2-3; 9 bases map to TRBD1. Germline V gene lookup returns CDR1 DFQATT and CDR2 SNEGSKA (reference sequence). Trimming took 5 bases from V and 2 from J; bases not matched to a gene: 5. The CDR3 is 14 amino acids.

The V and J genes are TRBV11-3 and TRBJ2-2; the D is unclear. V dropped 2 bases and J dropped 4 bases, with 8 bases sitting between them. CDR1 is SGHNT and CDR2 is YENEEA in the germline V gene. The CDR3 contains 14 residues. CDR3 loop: CASSLSGITGELFF. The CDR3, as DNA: TGTGCCAGCAGCTTATCGGGCATCACCGGGGAGCTGTTTTTT.

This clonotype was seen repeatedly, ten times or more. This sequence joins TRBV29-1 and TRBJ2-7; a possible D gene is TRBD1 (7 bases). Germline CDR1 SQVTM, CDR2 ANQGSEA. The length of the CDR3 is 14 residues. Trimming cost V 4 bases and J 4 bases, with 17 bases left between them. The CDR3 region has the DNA TGCAGCGTTGGAGTTGGCGGGACAGCTTACGAGCAGTACTTC. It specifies CSVGVGGTAYEQYF.

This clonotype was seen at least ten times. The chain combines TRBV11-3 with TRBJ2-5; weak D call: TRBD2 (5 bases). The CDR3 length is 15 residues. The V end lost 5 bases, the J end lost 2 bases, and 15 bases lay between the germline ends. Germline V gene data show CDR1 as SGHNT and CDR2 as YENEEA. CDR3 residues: CASSRAGERQETQYF. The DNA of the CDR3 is TGTGCCAGCAGCCGCGCTGGGGAGAGACAAGAGACCCAGTACTTC.

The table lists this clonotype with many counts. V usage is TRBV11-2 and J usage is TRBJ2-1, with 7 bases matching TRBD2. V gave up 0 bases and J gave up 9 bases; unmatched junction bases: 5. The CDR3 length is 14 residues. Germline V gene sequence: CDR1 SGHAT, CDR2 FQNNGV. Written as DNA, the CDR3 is TGTGCCAGCAGCTTAGAGAGGACTAGTGGTGAGCAGTTCTTC. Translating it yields CASSLERTSGEQFF. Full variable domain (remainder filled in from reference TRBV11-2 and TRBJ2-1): EAGVAQSPRYKIIEKRQSVAFWCNPISGHATLYWYQQILGQGPKLLIQFQNNGVVDDSQLPKDRFSAERLKGVDSTLKIQPAKLEDSAVYLCASSLERTSGEQFFGPGTRLTVL.

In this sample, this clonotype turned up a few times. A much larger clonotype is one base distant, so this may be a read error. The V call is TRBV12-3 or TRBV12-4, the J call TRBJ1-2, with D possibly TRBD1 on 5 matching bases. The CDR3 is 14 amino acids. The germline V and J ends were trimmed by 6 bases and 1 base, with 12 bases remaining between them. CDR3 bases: TGTGCCAGCAGGTTTCAGGGAAGTAACTATGGCTACACCTTC. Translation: CASRFQGSNYGYTF.

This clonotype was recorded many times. Here the CDR3 DNA reads TGCAGCGTTGAAGCCTCGAGCTATGGCTACACCTTC. Its protein is CSVEASSYGYTF. The rearrangement uses TRBV29-1 and TRBJ1-2; no reliable D call. There are 12 residues in the CDR3. The V gene's germline CDR1 is SQVTM and CDR2 ANQGSEA. V was trimmed by 1 base and J by 4 bases, leaving 7 bases between them.

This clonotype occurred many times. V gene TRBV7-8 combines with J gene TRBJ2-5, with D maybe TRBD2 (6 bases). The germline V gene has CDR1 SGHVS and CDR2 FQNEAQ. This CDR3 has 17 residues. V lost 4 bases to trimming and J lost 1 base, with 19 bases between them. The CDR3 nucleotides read TGTGCCAGCAGCTCCAGACTAGACGCTGGGGGCCAAGAGACCCAGTACTTC. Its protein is CASSSRLDAGGQETQYF.

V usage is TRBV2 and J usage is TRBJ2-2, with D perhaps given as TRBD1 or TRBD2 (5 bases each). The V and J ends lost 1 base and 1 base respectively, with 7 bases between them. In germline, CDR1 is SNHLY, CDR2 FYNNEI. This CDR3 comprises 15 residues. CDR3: CASSEGGGNTGELFF. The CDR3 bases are TGTGCCAGCAGTGAAGGTGGGGGGAACACCGGGGAGCTGTTTTTT. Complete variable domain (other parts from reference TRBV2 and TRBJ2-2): EPEVTQTPSHQVTQMGQEVILRCVPISNHLYFYWYRQILGQKVEFLVSFYNNEISEKSEIFDDQFSVERPDGSNFTLKIRSTKLEDSAMYFCASSEGGGNTGELFFGEGSRLTVL.

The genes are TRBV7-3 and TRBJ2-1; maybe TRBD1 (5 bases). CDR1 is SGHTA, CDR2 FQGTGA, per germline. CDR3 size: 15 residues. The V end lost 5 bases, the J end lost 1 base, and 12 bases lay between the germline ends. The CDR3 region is CASSPQGPSYNEQFF. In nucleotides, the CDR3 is TGTGCCAGCAGCCCCCAGGGTCCTTCCTACAATGAGCAGTTCTTC.

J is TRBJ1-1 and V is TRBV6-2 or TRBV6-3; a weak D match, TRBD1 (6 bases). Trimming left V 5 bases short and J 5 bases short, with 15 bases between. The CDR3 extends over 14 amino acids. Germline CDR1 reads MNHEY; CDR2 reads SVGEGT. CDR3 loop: CASSPTRGRTEAFF. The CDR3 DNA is TGTGCCAGCAGTCCAACTCGGGGGCGGACTGAAGCTTTCTTT.